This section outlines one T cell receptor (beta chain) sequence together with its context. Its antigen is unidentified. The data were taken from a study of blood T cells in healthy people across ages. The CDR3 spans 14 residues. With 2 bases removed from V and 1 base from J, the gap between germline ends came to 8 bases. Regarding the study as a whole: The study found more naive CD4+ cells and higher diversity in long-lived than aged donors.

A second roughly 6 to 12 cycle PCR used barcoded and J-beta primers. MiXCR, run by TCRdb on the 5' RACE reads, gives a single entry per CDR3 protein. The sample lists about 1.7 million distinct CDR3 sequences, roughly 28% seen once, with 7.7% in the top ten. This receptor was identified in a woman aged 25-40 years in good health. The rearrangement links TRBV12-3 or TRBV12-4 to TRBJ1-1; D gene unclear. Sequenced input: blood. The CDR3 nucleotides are TGTGCCAGCAGTTTATACTTATCGAACACTGAAGCTTTCTTT. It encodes CASSLYLSNTEAFF.